This T cell receptor (beta chain) is drawn from a study of blood T cell repertoires in COVID-19. In germline, CDR1 is LNHDA, CDR2 SQIVND (reference sequence). Deletions cut 8 bases from V and 4 bases from J, with 15 bases between. The CDR3 contains 14 residues. Method: immunoSEQ multiplex PCR; TCRdb's copy keeps in-frame clones and lacks some. The table shows some 300,000 clones, with about 82% occurring only once. J is TRBJ1-3 and V is TRBV19; D might be TRBD1 (5 bases). The sequenced sample was peripheral blood. This TCR was sampled from a woman aged 45 to 65 with active or convalescent COVID-19. The CDR3 protein is CASGGRGSGNTIYF. The DNA for the CDR3 is TGTGCCAGTGGGGGACGGGGGTCCGGAAACACCATATATTTT. Using reference TRBV19 and TRBJ1-3 for the parts outside the CDR3, the full variable domain is DGGITQSPKYLFRKEGQNVTLSCEQNLNHDAMYWYRQDPGQGLRLIYYSQIVNDFQKGDIAEGYSVSREKKESFPLTVTSAQKNPTAFYLCASGGRGSGNTIYFGEGSWLTVV.